This T cell receptor (beta chain) was sequenced in a study of shared clonotypes between healthy human individuals. Naive CD4+ cells were CD45RA-selected; the remaining cells were memory. The assay was carried out at the deep level. Authors' analysis steps: ImmunoSEQ sequences covered only the junction and lacked quality scores; filtering therefore differed. TCRdb's copy holds only in-frame clones and misses some; the assay was immunoSEQ multiplex PCR. V and J calls and clone size are those listed in that table; D and trimming were worked out from the DNA. Of 2 million to 2.5 million clones in the sample, 80% to 95% were seen once. Details on this clone: What it recognizes is unknown.

Germline V lookup: CDR1 SGHDT, CDR2 YYEEEE. The V end was cut by 4 bases, the J end by 0 bases, with 18 bases between. This CDR3 region has 17 residues. Broader study findings: Rarefaction demonstrated incomplete sorted-subset sequencing despite large depth.

The source material was naive CD4+ T cells from PBMCs. The subset was: CD45RA+ positively selected. This TCR came from a man aged 18 to 29 in good health. Some clones in this sample may be carry-over from other donors' samples. V is TRBV5-6 and J is TRBJ2-3; D call uncertain. The CDR3 region has the DNA TGTGCCAGCAGCGTGGTACAGTGGGGAACTAGCACAGATACGCAGTATTTT. This encodes CASSVVQWGTSTDTQYF.